Below, one T cell receptor (beta chain) is given with its context. The sample comes from a study of blood T cell repertoires in COVID-19. As for the study in general: Some COVID-19 samples were acute and others convalescent; all came from the United States, Italy and Spain. The analysed material was cDNA or gDNA that came from T cells, B-cell-depleted T cells, or PBMCs.

Germline assignment: CDR1 MDHEN and CDR2 SYDVKM. The CDR3 has 12 residues. V lost 6 bases to trimming and J lost 3 bases, with 9 bases between them. Authors' data handling: Amplification of reference gene primers provided the estimated nucleated cell counts. Clones were read by immunoSEQ multiplex PCR, and TCRdb kept only the in-frame ones, dropping some. The DNA gave D and trimming, while V, J and clone size come from that table. The sample yields roughly 100,000 clones, roughly 88% seen once. This rearrangement joins TRBV28 to TRBJ2-7; TRBD1 is a possible D gene (6 bases). The TCR sequence derives from a human donor in a cohort sampled during active COVID-19. Sequenced: peripheral blood. CDR3 DNA: TGTGCCAGCAGGTTGGACAGCTACGAGCAGTACTTC. Translating it yields CASRLDSYEQYF.